The rows below give T cell receptor beta chains drawn from one sample of a study of Ad26.COV2.S vaccination and SARS-CoV-2 variants. TCRdb's copy holds only in-frame clones and misses some; the assay was immunoSEQ multiplex PCR. The sample carries around 420,000 clones, around 87% recorded once. The sequenced sample was peripheral blood, obtained in a trial of Ad26.COV2.S vaccine versus placebo. The origin of the receptors is a person between 18 and 60 years old who received the Ad26.COV2.S COVID-19 vaccine or a placebo. Each CDR3 is given without its conserved first and last residue.

v_gene: TRBV2
j_gene: TRBJ2-5
CDR3aa: ASSEDARTETQY

v_gene: TRBV27
j_gene: TRBJ1-2
CDR3aa: ASSEYDLGYGYT

v_gene: TRBV4-3
j_gene: TRBJ2-3
CDR3aa: ASSQDRGSPSTDTQY

v_gene: TRBV10-3
j_gene: TRBJ2-7
CDR3aa: AIFLGAEQY

v_gene: TRBV28
j_gene: TRBJ2-2
CDR3aa: ARTERGENTGELF

v_gene: TRBV6-2/TRBV6-3
j_gene: TRBJ2-7
CDR3aa: ASSSPSVPKPGQVMREQY

v_gene: TRBV6-1
j_gene: TRBJ2-5
CDR3aa: ASSGWTEKGGGAVTGTQY

v_gene: TRBV2
j_gene: TRBJ2-7
CDR3aa: ASLMTGGIYEQY

v_gene: TRBV24-1
j_gene: TRBJ2-3
CDR3aa: ATSDLQGGSGTDTQY

v_gene: TRBV11-2
j_gene: TRBJ2-5
CDR3aa: ASSLDAGVRRETQY

v_gene: TRBV11-2
j_gene: TRBJ2-5
CDR3aa: ASSSGLGGGSQETQY

v_gene: TRBV11-2
j_gene: TRBJ1-4
CDR3aa: ASSFWGENEKLF

v_gene: TRBV4-2
j_gene: TRBJ2-7
CDR3aa: ASSQDGQVPGEQY

v_gene: TRBV5-8
j_gene: TRBJ1-1
CDR3aa: ASSWAGSNTEAF

v_gene: TRBV30
j_gene: TRBJ2-1
CDR3aa: AWSVSLARGPYNEQF

v_gene: TRBV29-1
j_gene: TRBJ1-3
CDR3aa: SVEDRRRGNTIY

v_gene: TRBV7-2
j_gene: TRBJ2-7
CDR3aa: ASSLARGYEQY

v_gene: TRBV27
j_gene: TRBJ2-7
CDR3aa: ASSPRGLAPYEQY

v_gene: TRBV5-8
j_gene: TRBJ2-3
CDR3aa: ASSRTSGISTDTQY